A selection of T cell receptor beta chains follows, all from one sample in a study of cytomegalovirus exposure and HLA in healthy donors. The table came from immunoSEQ multiplex PCR; TCRdb's copy has only in-frame clones and leaves some out. In all, the sample yields tens of thousands of clones. Sequenced input: PBMCs. These receptors came from a man aged 45 to 65 in good health and CMV-seronegative. Each CDR3 is given with its conserved first and last residue. D genes are given only for firm matches.

J gene: TRBJ2-1; V gene: TRBV7-7; D gene: TRBD1; CDR3 DNA: TGTGCTAGCAGCTTAGGTCTGGACAGGGGGCTTTACAATGAGCAGTTCTTC; CDR3 protein: CASSLGLDRGLYNEQFF
J gene: TRBJ2-1; V gene: TRBV14; D gene: TRBD1; CDR3 DNA: TGTGCCAGCAGCCAACGAAAGATCCTCCGGGACAGGGTATATGGTGAGCAGTTCTTC; CDR3 protein: CASSQRKILRDRVYGEQFF
J gene: TRBJ1-6; V gene: TRBV19; D gene: .; CDR3 DNA: TGTGCCAGTAGTCGACAGCTGAATTCACCCCTCCACTTT; CDR3 protein: CASSRQLNSPLHF
J gene: TRBJ1-4; V gene: TRBV5-4; D gene: TRBD1; CDR3 DNA: TGTGCCAGCAGCCTGGACAGGACCAATGAAAAACTGTTTTTT; CDR3 protein: CASSLDRTNEKLFF
J gene: TRBJ1-5; V gene: TRBV6-6; D gene: TRBD1; CDR3 DNA: TGTGCCAGCAGTTACCGACAGGGTGGCAATCAGCCCCAGCATTTT; CDR3 protein: CASSYRQGGNQPQHF
J gene: TRBJ1-5; V gene: TRBV2; D gene: .; CDR3 DNA: TGTGCCAGCGTTAAAAACAGGCAGCTCAATCAGCCCCAGCATTTT; CDR3 protein: CASVKNRQLNQPQHF
J gene: TRBJ2-5; V gene: TRBV6-5; D gene: .; CDR3 DNA: TGTGCCAGCAGTTACAGCCCGGGAAAGACCCAGTACTTC; CDR3 protein: CASSYSPGKTQYF
J gene: TRBJ2-6; V gene: TRBV7-9; D gene: TRBD1; CDR3 DNA: TGTGCCAGCAGCCTGATAACAGGGGGCGCGGCCGGGGCCAACGTCCTGACTTTC; CDR3 protein: CASSLITGGAAGANVLTF
J gene: TRBJ2-1; V gene: TRBV5-8; D gene: TRBD2; CDR3 DNA: TGTGCCAGCAGCTTGGTTCTTCGACTAGCGGCATACAATGAGCAGTTCTTC; CDR3 protein: CASSLVLRLAAYNEQFF
J gene: TRBJ2-3; V gene: TRBV30; D gene: .; CDR3 DNA: TGTGCCTGGAGTGTTTTAGCGGATACGCAGTATTTT; CDR3 protein: CAWSVLADTQYF
J gene: TRBJ1-1; V gene: TRBV28; D gene: .; CDR3 DNA: TGTGCCAGCAATATCAGGGTAGGGAACACTGAAGCTTTCTTT; CDR3 protein: CASNIRVGNTEAFF
J gene: TRBJ2-7; V gene: TRBV29-1; D gene: TRBD1; CDR3 DNA: TGCAGCGTCTCTACAGGGGGCATCGCCTACGAGCAGTACTTC; CDR3 protein: CSVSTGGIAYEQYF
J gene: TRBJ2-3; V gene: TRBV7-3; D gene: .; CDR3 DNA: TGTGCCAGCAGCGTCCACACAGATACGCAGTATTTT; CDR3 protein: CASSVHTDTQYF
J gene: TRBJ1-2; V gene: TRBV7-9; D gene: .; CDR3 DNA: TGTGCCAGCAGCCCAACCGGGGCTAACTATGGCTACACCTTC; CDR3 protein: CASSPTGANYGYTF
J gene: TRBJ1-5; V gene: TRBV2; D gene: .; CDR3 DNA: TGTGCCAGCTCCGGGTCCAGAGATTTGGATCAGCCCCAGCATTTT; CDR3 protein: CASSGSRDLDQPQHF
J gene: TRBJ2-1; V gene: TRBV5-1; D gene: TRBD1; CDR3 DNA: TGCGCCAGCCATTCCCCCACCGGGACAGCTTACAATGAGCAGTTCTTC; CDR3 protein: CASHSPTGTAYNEQFF
J gene: TRBJ2-5; V gene: TRBV4-3; D gene: .; CDR3 DNA: TGCGCCAGCAGCCAAGCGTCCGGACAGCGAGAGACCCAGTACTTC; CDR3 protein: CASSQASGQRETQYF
J gene: TRBJ2-7; V gene: TRBV29-1; D gene: TRBD1; CDR3 DNA: TGCAGCGTGCCGGGACAGGGAGCCCCCTACGAGCAGTACTTC; CDR3 protein: CSVPGQGAPYEQYF
J gene: TRBJ2-1; V gene: TRBV28; D gene: .; CDR3 DNA: TGTGCCAGCAGTACCACAGGAAGGGGTCCCTACAATGAGCAGTTCTTC; CDR3 protein: CASSTTGRGPYNEQFF
J gene: TRBJ2-1; V gene: TRBV2; D gene: .; CDR3 DNA: TGTGCCAGCATAAAACAGGGTTCCTACAATGAGCAGTTCTTC; CDR3 protein: CASIKQGSYNEQFF
J gene: TRBJ2-7; V gene: TRBV28; D gene: .; CDR3 DNA: TGTGCCAGCAGTCCTACACAGGGAAGGTGGGAGCAGTACTTC; CDR3 protein: CASSPTQGRWEQYF
J gene: TRBJ2-1; V gene: TRBV6-5; D gene: TRBD1; CDR3 DNA: TGTGCCAGCTTATCAGGGGGAGCCTACAATGAGCAGTTCTTC; CDR3 protein: CASLSGGAYNEQFF
J gene: TRBJ2-3; V gene: TRBV6-1; D gene: .; CDR3 DNA: TGTGCCAGCAGTGAAGCCCTTTTTCGTACGCAGTATTTT; CDR3 protein: CASSEALFRTQYF
J gene: TRBJ2-1; V gene: TRBV7-2; D gene: TRBD2; CDR3 DNA: TGTGCCAGCAGCTTTAGCGGGGGGGCCGTTGGTGAGCAGTTCTTC; CDR3 protein: CASSFSGGAVGEQFF
J gene: TRBJ2-1; V gene: TRBV4-3; D gene: .; CDR3 DNA: TGCGCCAGCAGCCGTGAAGGGAGCTCCTACAATGAGCAGTTCTTC; CDR3 protein: CASSREGSSYNEQFF
J gene: TRBJ1-5; V gene: TRBV2; D gene: .; CDR3 DNA: TGTGCCAGCAGTCCCGGGACACTAAGCAATCAGCCCCAGCATTTT; CDR3 protein: CASSPGTLSNQPQHF
J gene: TRBJ1-2; V gene: TRBV6-5; D gene: .; CDR3 DNA: TGTGCCAGCAGTTACGCGGCCCTGTATGGCTACACCTTC; CDR3 protein: CASSYAALYGYTF
J gene: TRBJ1-6; V gene: TRBV9; D gene: .; CDR3 DNA: TGTGCCAGCAGCCCCCCCCAGGGCAATTCACCCCTCCACTTT; CDR3 protein: CASSPPQGNSPLHF
J gene: TRBJ2-5; V gene: TRBV30; D gene: TRBD2; CDR3 DNA: TGTGCCTGGAGGGCTAGCGGGGAAGAGACCCAGTACTTC; CDR3 protein: CAWRASGEETQYF
J gene: TRBJ2-7; V gene: TRBV14; D gene: .; CDR3 DNA: TGTGCCAGCAGCCTGGTGGGAGGATCTTCTTCGGTGCAGTACTTC; CDR3 protein: CASSLVGGSSSVQYF
J gene: TRBJ1-1; V gene: TRBV19; D gene: TRBD1; CDR3 DNA: TGTGCCAGTAGTGTTGACAGGGGCACTGAAGCTTTCTTT; CDR3 protein: CASSVDRGTEAFF
J gene: TRBJ1-5; V gene: TRBV6-1; D gene: .; CDR3 DNA: TGTGCCAGCAGTGGGCTTAGGGGGGGCAAGGAGCCCCAGCATTTT; CDR3 protein: CASSGLRGGKEPQHF
J gene: TRBJ1-1; V gene: TRBV19; D gene: .; CDR3 DNA: TGTGCCAGTAGTATGCAGTATCTGAACACTGAAGCTTTCTTT; CDR3 protein: CASSMQYLNTEAFF
J gene: TRBJ1-6; V gene: TRBV6-1; D gene: .; CDR3 DNA: TGTGCCAGCAGTGAAAGGGGGTGGAATTCACCCCTCCACTTT; CDR3 protein: CASSERGWNSPLHF
J gene: TRBJ2-3; V gene: TRBV2; D gene: .; CDR3 DNA: TGTGCCAGCAGTGTAAACAGAGGGAACACAGATACGCAGTATTTT; CDR3 protein: CASSVNRGNTDTQYF
J gene: TRBJ1-2; V gene: TRBV2; D gene: .; CDR3 DNA: TGTGCCAGCAGTGAGGGGGGACGGAATAACTATGGCTACACCTTC; CDR3 protein: CASSEGGRNNYGYTF
J gene: TRBJ1-2; V gene: TRBV5-4; D gene: .; CDR3 DNA: TGTGCCAGCAGCCTCGACAGGTATGGCTACACCTTC; CDR3 protein: CASSLDRYGYTF
J gene: TRBJ1-4; V gene: TRBV5-1; D gene: TRBD1; CDR3 DNA: TGCGCCAGCAGCTTCGGGACAGGGGGCGGTCGGGAAAAACTGTTTTTT; CDR3 protein: CASSFGTGGGREKLFF
J gene: TRBJ2-2; V gene: TRBV27; D gene: .; CDR3 DNA: TGTGCCAGCAGTGTGGGACATACAGACACCGGGGAGCTGTTTTTT; CDR3 protein: CASSVGHTDTGELFF
J gene: TRBJ2-7; V gene: TRBV5-3; D gene: .; CDR3 DNA: TGTGCCAGAAGCTTGGTCGGCGGCCAGACGACTCTCGCCGAGCAGTACTTC; CDR3 protein: CARSLVGGQTTLAEQYF
J gene: TRBJ1-1; V gene: TRBV19; D gene: TRBD1; CDR3 DNA: TGTGCCAGTAGTAAGCAGGGGGAGTTGAACACTGAAGCTTTCTTT; CDR3 protein: CASSKQGELNTEAFF
J gene: TRBJ1-2; V gene: TRBV19; D gene: TRBD1; CDR3 DNA: TGTGCCAGTAGTATAGATCAGGGGGCAGCGGATGGCTACACCTTC; CDR3 protein: CASSIDQGAADGYTF
J gene: TRBJ1-2; V gene: TRBV10-3; D gene: .; CDR3 DNA: TGTGCCATCAGTCCCACGGGGGATGGCTACACCTTC; CDR3 protein: CAISPTGDGYTF
J gene: TRBJ2-2; V gene: TRBV27; D gene: .; CDR3 DNA: TGTGCCAGCAGTTCCTTACGCGGAACGAACACCGGGGAGCTGTTTTTT; CDR3 protein: CASSSLRGTNTGELFF
J gene: TRBJ1-5; V gene: TRBV28; D gene: TRBD1; CDR3 DNA: TGTGCCAGCAGTTACTTATTACAGGGGGCCGAAGCTAATCAGCCCCAGCATTTT; CDR3 protein: CASSYLLQGAEANQPQHF
J gene: TRBJ1-2; V gene: TRBV6-5; D gene: .; CDR3 DNA: TGTGCCAGCAGTTACGGCCCAGTAAACTATGGCTACACCTTC; CDR3 protein: CASSYGPVNYGYTF
J gene: TRBJ1-2; V gene: TRBV9; D gene: .; CDR3 DNA: TGTGCCAGCAGCGTATTCGACGGGGATGGCTACACCTTC; CDR3 protein: CASSVFDGDGYTF
J gene: TRBJ1-3; V gene: TRBV7-6; D gene: TRBD1; CDR3 DNA: TGTGCCAGCAGCTTATGGACAGGGGCTGGAAACACCATATATTTT; CDR3 protein: CASSLWTGAGNTIYF
J gene: TRBJ2-2; V gene: TRBV7-3; D gene: TRBD1; CDR3 DNA: TGTGCCAGCAGCTTAAGACAGGGGGCGGTCACCGGGGAGCTGTTTTTT; CDR3 protein: CASSLRQGAVTGELFF
J gene: TRBJ1-5; V gene: TRBV7-2; D gene: .; CDR3 DNA: TGTGCCAGCAGCCCTAGTATAGGGAGCGGCCGCAATCAGCCCCAGCATTTT; CDR3 protein: CASSPSIGSGRNQPQHF
J gene: TRBJ2-7; V gene: TRBV19; D gene: .; CDR3 DNA: TGTGCCAGTCTGGACTCGACCTCCTACGAGCAGTACTTC; CDR3 protein: CASLDSTSYEQYF